Given below is one T cell receptor (beta chain) in context. Per the germline V gene, CDR1 is SGHDT and CDR2 is YYEEEE. V trimming: 0 bases; J trimming: 0 bases; junction bases outside the gene matches: 6. This CDR3 has 17 residues. This specimen comes from a study of blood T cell repertoires in COVID-19. Study at large: COVID-19 samples from acute and convalescent phases originated in the United States, Italy and Spain. Nucleic acid was either cDNA or gDNA, and it came from T cells, B-cell-depleted T cells, or PBMCs.

Clones were sequenced by immunoSEQ multiplex PCR, and TCRdb holds only the in-frame ones, with some missing. The data show about 64,000 clones, 88% seen once. Seattle patients were enrolled during active infection and followed longitudinally. The sequenced sample consisted of peripheral blood. The clonotype originates from a woman aged 55-75 years with COVID-19, enrolled during active disease. This chain links TRBV5-6 with TRBJ1-5; TRBD1 matches 7 bases. The CDR3 loop is CASSLGDSSDSNQPQHF. The CDR3 DNA reads TGTGCCAGCAGCTTGGGGGACAGCTCTGATAGCAATCAGCCCCAGCATTTT.